The next 26 T cell receptor beta chains were all read from a single sample in a study of cytomegalovirus exposure and HLA in healthy donors. In the PCR, 60 Vbeta and 13 Jbeta primers were used. The data were produced by immunoSEQ multiplex PCR, yet TCRdb's version contains in-frame clones alone and is incomplete. The repertoire consists of about 73,000 clones, with 60% to 85% occurring once and the leading ten covering around 11%. Sequencing was carried out using PBMCs. These receptor sequences come from an older man in good health and CMV-seronegative.

The chain uses TRBV2 and TRBJ1-1; possible D gene TRBD1, 6 bases. V was pared by 6 bases and J by 11 bases, with 22 bases between. The CDR3 spans 14 residues. In germline, CDR1 is SNHLY, CDR2 FYNNEI. This chain's CDR3 is CASSLQGPTQGAFF. CDR3 nucleotide sequence: TGTGCCAGCAGCCTACAGGGTCCGACCCAAGGTGCTTTCTTT.

The gene calls are TRBV30 and TRBJ2-1; D perhaps matches TRBD1 (6 bases). In germline, CDR1 is GTSNPN, CDR2 SVGIG (reference sequence). Trimming removed 3 bases from V and 8 bases from J, with 11 bases in between. This CDR3 contains 12 residues. CDR3 DNA sequence: TGTGCCTGGAGCGCCAGGGGATATGAGCAGTTCTTC. Translated, it gives CAWSARGYEQFF.

About this clone: One junction end does not reproduce the germline sequence, and a read error may be involved. The genes are TRBV7-2 and TRBJ1-6, with 9 nucleotides matching TRBD1. The CDR3 contains 15 residues. From germline, CDR1 is SGHTA and CDR2 FQGNSA. CDR3 coding DNA: TGTGCCGGCAGCGTCGGACAGGGGCGGAATTCACCCCTCCACTTT. Translated: CAGSVGQGRNSPLHF.

J is TRBJ2-7 and V is TRBV4-1; 8 bases line up with TRBD1. After removal of 4 bases from V and 2 bases from J, the junction contained 13 bases not matched to a gene. Germline V gene sequence: CDR1 MGHRA, CDR2 YSYEKL. This CDR3 has 17 residues. The CDR3 sequence: CASSPFVPGQATYEQYF. In nucleotides, the CDR3 is TGCGCCAGCAGCCCATTCGTTCCGGGACAGGCGACCTACGAGCAGTACTTC.

The chain links TRBV19 to TRBJ2-7; D perhaps matches TRBD2 (6 bases). Per the germline V gene, CDR1 is LNHDA and CDR2 is SQIVND (reference sequence). V was cut by 4 bases and J by 2 bases, with 12 bases left in between. This CDR3 is built from 14 residues. In DNA form, the CDR3 reads TGTGCCAGTAGTAGAGGAGGGTTAACCTACGAGCAGTACTTC. It encodes CASSRGGLTYEQYF.

V gene TRBV4-1 combines with J gene TRBJ1-4; D is unresolved. Germline V CDR1 and CDR2: MGHRA, YSYEKL. Trimming removed 8 bases at V and 3 bases at J, with 16 bases between. This CDR3 comprises 15 residues. The CDR3 is CASRLSGLANEKLFF. The CDR3 coding sequence is TGCGCCAGCCGCCTCTCTGGGCTGGCTAATGAAAAACTGTTTTTT.

This clone has only a few counts. The chain joins TRBV30 to TRBJ2-2, with TRBD2 matching over 8 bases. Germline V lookup: CDR1 GTSNPN, CDR2 SVGIG (reference sequence). J was trimmed by 9 bases and V by 8 bases; bases with no gene match: 8. The CDR3 runs 12 residues. In DNA form, the CDR3 reads TGTGCCCGAGCGGGAGTTCACCGGGAGCTGTTTTTT. This translates into CARAGVHRELFF.

The CDR3 DNA follows: TGCGCCAGCAGCGCCCCCCCCACAGGGGGCTTCTACAATGAGCAGTTCTTC. Translated, it gives CASSAPPTGGFYNEQFF. The rearrangement joins TRBV5-1 to TRBJ2-1, with 9 bases fitting TRBD1. J gave up 3 bases and V 4 bases, and 11 bases lay outside the gene matches. The CDR3 has 17 residues. Germline-derived CDR1 and CDR2 are SGHRS and YFSETQ.

V usage is TRBV30 and J usage is TRBJ2-2; 7 bases fit TRBD2. The CDR3 extends over 15 amino acids. Germline assignment: CDR1 GTSNPN and CDR2 SVGIG (reference sequence). Unmatched junction bases numbered 3, after V lost 0 bases and J lost 2 bases. Here the CDR3 reads CAWSVGGINTGELFF. The CDR3 DNA reads as TGTGCCTGGAGTGTGGGAGGGATTAACACCGGGGAGCTGTTTTTT.

The chain recombines TRBV7-9 with TRBJ2-1; 9 nucleotides line up with TRBD2. Losses at the gene ends were 3 bases for V and 9 bases for J; bases not matched to a gene: 9. The CDR3 is made up of 15 amino acids. Germline V gives CDR1 SEHNR, CDR2 FQNEAQ (reference sequence). In nucleotides, the CDR3 is TGTGCCAGCAGCTTTATGGCGGGGGGGCGGGGTGAGCAGTTCTTC. It codes for CASSFMAGGRGEQFF.

The rearrangement links TRBV6-6 to TRBJ1-2, with 10 bases lining up with TRBD1. After removal of 6 bases from V and 5 bases from J, the junction contained 6 bases not matched to a gene. There are 14 residues in the CDR3. Germline CDR1 MNHNY, CDR2 SVGAGI (reference sequence). The CDR3 DNA sequence: TGTGCCAGCAGGGCGACAGGGGGCTCTTATGGCTACACCTTC. The encoded protein is CASRATGGSYGYTF.

This chain links TRBV2 with TRBJ1-5, with a tentative D call TRBD1 (6 bases). CDR1 SNHLY and CDR2 FYNNEI come from the germline V gene. Trimming removed 1 base from V and 7 bases from J, with 14 bases in between. This CDR3 region has 15 residues. The CDR3 coding sequence is TGTGCCAGCAGTGAAGGGCAGGGGACCGGGCAGCCCCAGCATTTT. This codes for CASSEGQGTGQPQHF.

In this sample, this clone turned up once. V is TRBV19 and J is TRBJ1-4; the match to TRBD1 covers 7 bases. The CDR3 consists of 15 residues. Per germline, CDR1 LNHDA and CDR2 SQIVND (reference sequence). Trimming removed 5 bases from V and 7 bases from J; junction bases left unmatched: 10. The CDR3 spells CASSDQQGSTEKLFF. CDR3 coding DNA: TGTGCCAGTAGTGATCAACAGGGGTCTACTGAAAAACTGTTTTTT. Full variable domain (missing parts from reference TRBV19 and TRBJ1-4): DGGITQSPKYLFRKEGQNVTLSCEQNLNHDAMYWYRQDPGQGLRLIYYSQIVNDFQKGDIAEGYSVSREKKESFPLTVTSAQKNPTAFYLCASSDQQGSTEKLFFGSGTQLSVL.

The chain is built from TRBV6-5 and TRBJ1-5, with D hard to call. The germline V gene has CDR1 MNHEY and CDR2 SVGAGI. The length of the CDR3 is 13 residues. V was cut by 8 bases and J by 4 bases, with 12 bases left in between. The CDR3, as DNA: TGTGCCAGCGTGAGGCAGTTGAATCAGCCCCAGCATTTT. This gives the protein CASVRQLNQPQHF.

The DNA for the CDR3 is TGCGCCAGCAGCTTTCGGACAGGGGACACCGGGGAGCTGTTTTTT. The encoded protein is CASSFRTGDTGELFF. The genes are TRBV5-1 and TRBJ2-2, with TRBD1 identical over 9 bases. The J segment lost 3 bases and the V segment lost 2 bases, leaving 2 bases of the junction unmatched. The CDR3 runs to 15 residues. Germline assignment: CDR1 SGHRS and CDR2 YFSETQ.

This clone was observed once. The J gene is TRBJ1-5, the V gene TRBV15; D call uncertain. With 0 bases removed from V and 4 bases from J, the gap between germline ends came to 4 bases. Germline V gives CDR1 LNHNV, CDR2 YYDKDF (reference sequence). This CDR3 is 13 amino acids long. The CDR3 nucleotides are TGTGCCACCAGCAGAGATGCGAATCAGCCCCAGCATTTT. Protein: CATSRDANQPQHF.

This clone was picked up a small number of times. The chain carries TRBV28 and TRBJ1-5; TRBD1 aligns across 11 bases. The J segment lost 6 bases and the V segment lost 9 bases, leaving 1 base of the junction unmatched. The CDR3 runs 12 residues. From germline, CDR1 is MDHEN and CDR2 SYDVKM. The CDR3 loop is CARGTGGQPQHF. The CDR3 DNA reads as TGTGCCAGGGGGACAGGGGGTCAGCCCCAGCATTTT.

The chain has TRBV6-5 and TRBJ2-4, with a possible D match to TRBD1 (5 bases). Looked up from germline, CDR1 is MNHEY and CDR2 is SVGAGI. Trimming took 2 bases from V and 6 from J, leaving 11 bases between them. The CDR3 runs to 14 residues. The CDR3, as DNA: TGTGCCAGCAGTTACGGTGCAAGGGGAAACATTCAGTACTTC. Translating gives CASSYGARGNIQYF.

Notes on this clone: This specimen includes other DNA sequences encoding the same CDR3. The CDR3 DNA is TGTGCCAGCAGCGAAAGGCAGGCCAATAGCAATCAGCCCCAGCATTTT. Protein product: CASSERQANSNQPQHF. The genes are TRBV7-2 and TRBJ1-5, with no clear D. The CDR3 is 16 amino acids. V lost 5 bases and J lost 0, with 14 bases in between. The V gene's germline CDR1 is SGHTA and CDR2 FQGNSA.

V usage is TRBV11-3 and J usage is TRBJ2-2, with 8 bases that match TRBD2. The germline V gene encodes CDR1 SGHNT and CDR2 YENEEA. The CDR3 runs to 14 residues. The V gene end was trimmed by 3 bases and the J gene end by 3 bases; junction bases not matched to a gene: 0. CDR3 protein: CASSFGGDTGELFF. The CDR3, as DNA: TGTGCCAGCAGCTTCGGGGGGGACACCGGGGAGCTGTTTTTT.

The chain has TRBV27 and TRBJ1-1; D is perhaps TRBD1 (5 bases). Germline-derived CDR1 and CDR2 are MNHEY and SMNVEV (reference sequence). This CDR3 is 12 amino acids long. V lost 2 bases, J lost 4 bases, and 5 bases lay in between. The CDR3 loop reads CASSLRGTEAFF. CDR3 nucleotide sequence: TGTGCCAGCAGTTTAAGGGGCACTGAAGCTTTCTTT.

This clone came up a few times. The chain has TRBV6-5 and TRBJ2-7; 10 bases fit TRBD2. The junction had 4 bases not matched to a gene; V was cut back by 0 bases and J by 5 bases. The V gene's germline CDR1 is MNHEY and CDR2 SVGAGI. The CDR3 has 15 residues. In DNA, the CDR3 is TGTGCCAGCAGTTACTCTCTAGCGGGAGTAAACGAGCAGTACTTC. The encoded protein is CASSYSLAGVNEQYF.

The rearrangement joins TRBV5-4 to TRBJ2-3, with 9 bases matching TRBD2. This CDR3 is built from 14 residues. V shed 2 bases, J shed 4 bases, and the junction held 2 bases outside the gene matches. Germline CDR1 SGHNT, CDR2 YYREEE (reference sequence). CDR3 protein: CASSFSGGADTQYF. The DNA for the CDR3 is TGTGCCAGCAGCTTTAGCGGGGGAGCAGATACGCAGTATTTT.

The chain uses TRBV30 and TRBJ2-6; TRBD1 might be the D (5 bases). Germline assignment: CDR1 GTSNPN and CDR2 SVGIG (reference sequence). With 7 bases removed from V and 2 bases from J, the gap between germline ends came to 9 bases. The CDR3 totals 13 residues. CDR3: CAFSGTGANVLTF. The CDR3 nucleotides are TGTGCCTTTTCAGGGACTGGGGCCAACGTCCTGACTTTC. Using reference TRBV30 and TRBJ2-6 for the parts outside the CDR3, the full variable domain is SQTIHQWPATLVQPVGSPLSLECTVEGTSNPNLYWYRQAAGRGLQLLFYSVGIGQISSEVPQNLSASRPQDRQFILSSKKLLLSDSGFYLCAFSGTGANVLTFGAGSRLTVL.

The chain carries TRBV4-1 and TRBJ2-5, with D perhaps matching TRBD1 (6 bases). The J call is uncertain, as TRBJ2-7 better fits the DNA end. The length of the CDR3 is 15 residues. Germline-derived CDR1 and CDR2 are MGHRA and YSYEKL. DNA for the CDR3: TGCGCCAGCAGCCACCAACCGGGACACAGCTACGAGCAGTACTTC. It yields the protein CASSHQPGHSYEQYF.

J is TRBJ1-1 and V is TRBV5-1; D remains ambiguous. V lost 1 base and J 0 bases, leaving 10 bases between the germline ends. This CDR3 has 15 amino acids. CDR1 and CDR2 from the germline V gene are SGHRS and YFSETQ. The CDR3 region has the DNA TGCGCCAGCAGCTTGTCTCCAGGTTTGAACACTGAAGCTTTCTTT. It translates to CASSLSPGLNTEAFF.